The following is a T cell receptor beta chain sequence with its context. Its specificity is unknown. The PCR made use of 60 Vbeta and 13 Jbeta primers. Produced via immunoSEQ multiplex PCR; TCRdb's table is partial and in-frame only. The profile shows roughly 120,000 clones, 81% of them singletons. The entry originates in a study of cytomegalovirus exposure and HLA in healthy donors. The study's findings and limits: TCR beta sequences numbering more than 15,000 were associated with HLA alleles at 0.05 false discovery rate in a later analysis. It was reportedly the case that the classifier diagnosed cytomegalovirus status with high specificity and sensitivity. Later work found that TCR association rates differed between HLA loci; DRB1 had the most and HLA-C the fewest. Some V segments (TRBV6-2 and TRBV6-3 among them) were excluded as indistinguishable.

This CDR3 comprises 12 residues. CDR1 is LNHDA and CDR2 is SQIVND in the germline V gene (reference sequence). The ends lost 6 bases at V and 8 bases at J; junction bases unmatched: 3. Material: PBMCs. The V and J genes are TRBV19 and TRBJ1-2, with 10 bases matching TRBD1. The clonotype was recovered from a woman aged 25 to 39 in good health and CMV-seronegative. In nucleotides, the CDR3 is TGTGCCAGTAGGACAGGGGGCTGGGGCTACACCTTC. Encoded protein: CASRTGGWGYTF.